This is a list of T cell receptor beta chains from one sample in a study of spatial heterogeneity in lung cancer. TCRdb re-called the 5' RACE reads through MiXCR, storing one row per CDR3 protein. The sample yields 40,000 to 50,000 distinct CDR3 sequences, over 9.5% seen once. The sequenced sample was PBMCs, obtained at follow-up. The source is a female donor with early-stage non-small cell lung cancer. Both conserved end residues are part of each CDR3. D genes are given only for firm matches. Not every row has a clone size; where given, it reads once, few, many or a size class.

CDR3 protein: CSARSPSSPLEQYF
CDR3 DNA: TGCAGTGCTAGGTCCCCCTCTAGCCCCCTCGAGCAGTACTTC
D gene: .
clone size: few
J gene: TRBJ2-7
V gene: TRBV20-1

CDR3 protein: CASSFYRDSVGELFF
CDR3 DNA: TGTGCCAGCAGCTTTTACCGGGACAGCGTGGGGGAGCTGTTTTTT
D gene: TRBD1
clone size: .
J gene: TRBJ2-2
V gene: TRBV11-2

CDR3 protein: CASSPFAAGDIDTQYF
CDR3 DNA: TGTGCCAGCAGTCCTTTTGCAGCGGGGGACATCGATACGCAGTATTTT
D gene: TRBD2
clone size: .
J gene: TRBJ2-3
V gene: TRBV7-2

CDR3 protein: CASSLVSKGGTDTQYF
CDR3 DNA: TGTGCCAGCAGCTTAGTTTCCAAGGGGGGGACAGATACGCAGTATTTT
D gene: .
clone size: .
J gene: TRBJ2-3
V gene: TRBV7-2

CDR3 protein: CASSLPGQRYNEQFF
CDR3 DNA: TGCGCCAGCAGCCTCCCCGGACAACGCTACAATGAGCAGTTCTTC
D gene: .
clone size: .
J gene: TRBJ2-1
V gene: TRBV4-1

CDR3 protein: CASSQPGQGLYEQYF
CDR3 DNA: TGTGCCAGCAGCCAACCGGGACAGGGACTCTACGAGCAGTACTTC
D gene: TRBD1
clone size: .
J gene: TRBJ2-7
V gene: TRBV3-1

CDR3 protein: CASSSTSEGETQYF
CDR3 DNA: TGTGCCAGCAGCTCGACTAGCGAAGGGGAGACCCAGTACTTC
D gene: TRBD2
clone size: few
J gene: TRBJ2-5
V gene: TRBV7-9

CDR3 protein: CASSLRGNTGELFF
CDR3 DNA: TGTGCCAGCAGCTTGAGGGGGAACACCGGGGAGCTGTTTTTT
D gene: .
clone size: few
J gene: TRBJ2-2
V gene: TRBV5-5

CDR3 protein: CSARVGQEQPQHF
CDR3 DNA: TGCAGTGCTAGAGTAGGGCAGGAACAGCCCCAGCATTTT
D gene: .
clone size: .
J gene: TRBJ1-5
V gene: TRBV20-1

CDR3 protein: CASSVGAGPQHF
CDR3 DNA: TGTGCCAGCAGCGTAGGCGCGGGGCCCCAGCATTTT
D gene: .
clone size: .
J gene: TRBJ1-5
V gene: TRBV9

CDR3 protein: CASSSGTANEKLFF
CDR3 DNA: TGTGCCAGCAGCTCCGGGACAGCTAATGAAAAACTGTTTTTT
D gene: TRBD1
clone size: many
J gene: TRBJ1-4
V gene: TRBV7-8

CDR3 protein: CASSTGQLNGYTF
CDR3 DNA: TGTGCCAGCTCGACTGGACAGCTCAATGGCTACACCTTC
D gene: .
clone size: .
J gene: TRBJ1-2
V gene: TRBV28

CDR3 protein: CATSMTVNSNQPQHF
CDR3 DNA: TGTGCCACCAGCATGACAGTCAATAGCAATCAGCCCCAGCATTTT
D gene: .
clone size: many
J gene: TRBJ1-5
V gene: TRBV15

CDR3 protein: CASRRGSQETQYF
CDR3 DNA: TGTGCCAGCAGACGAGGGAGCCAAGAGACCCAGTACTTC
D gene: .
clone size: .
J gene: TRBJ2-5
V gene: TRBV6-5

CDR3 protein: CSAGLGGYEQYF
CDR3 DNA: TGCAGTGCCGGACTAGGAGGCTACGAGCAGTACTTC
D gene: TRBD2
clone size: many
J gene: TRBJ2-7
V gene: TRBV20-1

CDR3 protein: CSATPSGGATGELFF
CDR3 DNA: TGCAGTGCTACCCCTAGCGGGGGGGCAACCGGGGAGCTGTTTTTT
D gene: TRBD2
clone size: many
J gene: TRBJ2-2
V gene: TRBV20-1